This T cell receptor (beta chain) stems from a study of T cell repertoires in cytomegalovirus infection. Study background: Selection of CMV epitopes for the study included recently identified HLA-C-restricted and well-studied HLA-B-restricted ones. It can be stated that public TCR beta signatures indicated CMV infection as well as a matching HLA type. General study findings and limits: There were carriers of CMV plus the relevant HLA, and cumulative public TCR beta family frequency identified them.

On this clonotype: Its antigen remains unknown.

This CDR3 has 14 amino acids. Germline lookup yields CDR1 SGHNT and CDR2 YYREEE (reference sequence). V was clipped by 6 bases and J by 4 bases; unmatched bases: 8. TCRdb reprocessed the reads with MiXCR, giving one entry per CDR3 protein. Seen here are some 940,000 distinct CDR3 sequences, around 32% observed once, and the top ten hold roughly 13%. The sample was cultured CD8+ T cells from PBMCs, taken from culture after CMV antigen stimulation. The TCR sequence derives from a human donor in good health (CMV status not recorded). Some clones in this sample may be carry-over from other donors' samples. V and J are TRBV5-4 and TRBJ2-3, with 7 positions matching TRBD1. As DNA, the CDR3 is TGTGCCAGCAACTTAAGACAGGGCTCAGATACGCAGTATTTT. Protein: CASNLRQGSDTQYF. The entire variable domain, with the rest obtained from reference TRBV5-4 and TRBJ2-3, is as follows: ETGVTQSPTHLIKTRGQQVTLRCSSQSGHNTVSWYQQALGQGPQFIFQYYREEENGRGNFPPRFSGLQFPNYSSELNVNALELDDSALYLCASNLRQGSDTQYFGPGTRLTVL.